The rows below give T cell receptor beta chains drawn from one sample of a study of CXCR3-negative and CXCR3-positive naive CD8 T cells. TCRdb processed the 5' RACE reads again and assigns one entry to each CDR3 protein, with no DNA. There are roughly 59,000 distinct CDR3 sequences in the sample, with just over 0.7% held by the top ten. The material sequenced was naive CXCR3+ CD8+ T cells from blood. These receptors were obtained from a human donor in good health. Some clones in this sample may be carry-over from other donors' samples. Each CDR3 is given with its conserved first and last residue.

J gene | V gene | CDR3 protein
TRBJ1-5 | TRBV2 | CASSAKGSGVAGNQPQHF
TRBJ2-3 | TRBV7-8 | CASSLVGSTDTQYF
TRBJ1-1 | TRBV11-2 | CASSPQVLTEAFF
TRBJ2-5 | TRBV7-9 | CASSFVGGAETQYF
TRBJ2-1 | TRBV5-8 | CASSLSFYNEQFF
TRBJ2-1 | TRBV9 | CATSAQGLGNEQFF
TRBJ1-2 | TRBV6-2/TRBV6-3 | CASIPDGIPYYGYTF
TRBJ2-7 | TRBV20-1 | CSARDDRGREQYF
TRBJ1-5 | TRBV27 | CASSLDRGRNQPQHF
TRBJ2-7 | TRBV13 | CASSFSGGYYEQYF
TRBJ2-2 | TRBV28 | CASSNPGQLNTGELFF
TRBJ2-3 | TRBV12-5 | CASGLDISGSTDTQYF
TRBJ2-7 | TRBV6-5 | CASSYSPDRGTISTEQYF
TRBJ2-2 | TRBV10-3 | CAISNPSGGNVITGELFF
TRBJ2-1 | TRBV5-6 | CASSLVGAYNEQFF
TRBJ2-1 | TRBV5-1 | CASSPDKYNEQFF
TRBJ1-1 | TRBV29-1 | CSVGQAYTEAFF
TRBJ2-5 | TRBV6-2/TRBV6-3 | CASTGRSETQYF
TRBJ1-6 | TRBV4-2 | CASRPRGGNSPLHF
TRBJ2-7 | TRBV12-3/TRBV12-4 | CASSSGTDSYEQYF
TRBJ1-5 | TRBV7-6 | CASSLEAGGNYQPQHF
TRBJ2-7 | TRBV29-1 | CSVGQGGEQYF
TRBJ1-5 | TRBV4-2 | CASSQEQGSNQPQHF
TRBJ2-5 | TRBV20-1 | CSARLAGGNQETQYF
TRBJ1-1 | TRBV7-9 | CASSFLLNTEAFF
TRBJ2-7 | TRBV4-2 | CASSQDNSESYEQYF
TRBJ2-5 | TRBV14 | CASSQAQGIPETQYF
TRBJ2-1 | TRBV6-2/TRBV6-3 | CASSSIITGTREPYNEQFF
TRBJ2-5 | TRBV10-3 | CAISEEAGAYQETQYF
TRBJ2-7 | TRBV3-1 | CASSQVGGSYEQYF
TRBJ2-7 | TRBV7-8 | CASSPGRGGREQYF
TRBJ1-3 | TRBV9 | CASSSTGNTIYF
TRBJ2-3 | TRBV29-1 | CSVAPPADTQYF
TRBJ2-1 | TRBV7-6 | CASSSTLAGAPYNEQFF
TRBJ2-5 | TRBV4-1 | CASSQGMVGLPHETQYF
TRBJ2-7 | TRBV7-9 | CASSLQRGHSYEQYF
TRBJ1-6 | TRBV7-2 | CASSLNPGASPLHF
TRBJ1-2 | TRBV20-1 | CSARRQQNYGYTF
TRBJ2-5 | TRBV5-1 | CASSLGAGPETQYF
TRBJ1-5 | TRBV6-2/TRBV6-3 | CASSYRGQTHQPQHF
TRBJ2-4 | TRBV4-3 | CASSQELWGTAKNIQYF
TRBJ2-1 | TRBV5-1 | CASSYYNEQFF
TRBJ2-1 | TRBV29-1 | CSVDEYNEQFF
TRBJ2-7 | TRBV7-2 | CASSLLAGGRSYEQYF